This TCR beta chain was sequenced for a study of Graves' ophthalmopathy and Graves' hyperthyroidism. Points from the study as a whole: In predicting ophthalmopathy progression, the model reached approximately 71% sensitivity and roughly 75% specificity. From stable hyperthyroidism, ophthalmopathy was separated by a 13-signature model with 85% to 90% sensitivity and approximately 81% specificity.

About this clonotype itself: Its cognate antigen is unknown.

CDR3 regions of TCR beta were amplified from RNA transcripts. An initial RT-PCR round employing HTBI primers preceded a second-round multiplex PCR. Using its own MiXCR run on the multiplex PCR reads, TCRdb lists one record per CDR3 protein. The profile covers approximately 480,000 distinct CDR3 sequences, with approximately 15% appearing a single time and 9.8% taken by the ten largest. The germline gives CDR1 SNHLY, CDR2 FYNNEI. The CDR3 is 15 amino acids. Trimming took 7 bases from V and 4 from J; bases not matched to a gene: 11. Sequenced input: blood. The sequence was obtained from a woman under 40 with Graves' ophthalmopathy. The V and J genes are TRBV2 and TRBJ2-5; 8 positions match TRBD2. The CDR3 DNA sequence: TGTGCCAGCACCGAAAGAACGGGGGGGGGAGAGACCCAGTACTTC. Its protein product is CASTERTGGGETQYF.